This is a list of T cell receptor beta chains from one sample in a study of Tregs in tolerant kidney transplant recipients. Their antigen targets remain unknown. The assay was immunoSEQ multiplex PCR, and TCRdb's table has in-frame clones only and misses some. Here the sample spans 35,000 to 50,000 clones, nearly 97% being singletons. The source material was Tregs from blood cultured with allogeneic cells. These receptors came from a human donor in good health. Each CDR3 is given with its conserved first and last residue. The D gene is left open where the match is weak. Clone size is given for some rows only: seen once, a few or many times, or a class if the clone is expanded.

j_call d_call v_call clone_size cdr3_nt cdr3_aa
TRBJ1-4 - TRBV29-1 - TGCAGCTGTGCGGACGGCTTCAATGAAAAACTGTTTTTT CSCADGFNEKLFF
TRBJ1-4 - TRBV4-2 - TGTGCCAGCAGCCCACGAACTCCCAGGGCGCGGAGTAGAGAAAAACTGTTTTTT CASSPRTPRARSREKLFF
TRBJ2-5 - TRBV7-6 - TGTGCCAGCAGCTTAGGGGGGTTGTCAGGGGAGACCCAGTACTTC CASSLGGLSGETQYF
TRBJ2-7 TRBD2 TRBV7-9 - TGTGCCAGCAGCACGAGGACTAGCGGCCTCTACGAGCAGTACTTC CASSTRTSGLYEQYF
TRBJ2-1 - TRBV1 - TGCACCAGCAGCCAACCCCGTCTAGCGGGGGTGGTGAATGAGCAGTTCTTC CTSSQPRLAGVVNEQFF
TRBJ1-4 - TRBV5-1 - TGCGCCAGCAGCTTGGCCGGGCTCAAAGAAAAACTGTTTTTT CASSLAGLKEKLFF
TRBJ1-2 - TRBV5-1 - TGCGCCAGCAGCTTGGTTGTTGGGACTTCGGACTATGGCTACACCTTC CASSLVVGTSDYGYTF
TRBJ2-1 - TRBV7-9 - TGTGCCAGCAGCTTGGGCGGACGCTCCTACAATGAGCAGTTCTTC CASSLGGRSYNEQFF
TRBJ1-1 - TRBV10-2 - TGCGCCAGCAGGAAAAACAGGGTCGGGAACACTGAAGCTTTCTTT CASRKNRVGNTEAFF
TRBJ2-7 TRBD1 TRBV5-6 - TGTGCCAGCAGCTTCCTCGGGACAGGGGGCCCCTACGAGCAGTACTTC CASSFLGTGGPYEQYF
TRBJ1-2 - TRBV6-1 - TGTGCCAGCAGTGGGGGCAGGTGGGGCGGCTACACCTTC CASSGGRWGGYTF
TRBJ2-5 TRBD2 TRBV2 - TGTGCCAGCAGTACAGGGACTAGCGGGGCGCAAGAGACCCAGTACTTC CASSTGTSGAQETQYF
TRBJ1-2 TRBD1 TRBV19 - TGTGCCAGTAGTATAGGGGGACAGGGGCGTACCTATGGCTACACCTTC CASSIGGQGRTYGYTF
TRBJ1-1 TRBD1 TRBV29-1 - TGCAGCGCCTGCAGGGGGACGGTCACTGAAGCTTTCTTT CSACRGTVTEAFF
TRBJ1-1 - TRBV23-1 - TGCGCCAGCAGTTCTTGGGGGTTGGGTAGGGAGAACACTGAAGCTTTCTTT CASSSWGLGRENTEAFF
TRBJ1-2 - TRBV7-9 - TGTGCCAGCAGCTTAGCGCTCGGGAGCTATGGCTACACCTTC CASSLALGSYGYTF
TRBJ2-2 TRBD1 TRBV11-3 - TGTGCCAGCAGCTTAACAGGGGGCGCATCCGGGGAGCTGTTTTTT CASSLTGGASGELFF
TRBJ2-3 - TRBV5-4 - TGTGCCAGCAGCTTGGAGGGACGGGCAGGGCAGGGGGATACGCAGTATTTT CASSLEGRAGQGDTQYF
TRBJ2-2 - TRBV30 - TGTGCCTGCCCCGAATGGCTTAACACCGGGGAGCTGTTTTTT CACPEWLNTGELFF
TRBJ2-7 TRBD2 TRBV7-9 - TGTGCCAGCAGCGCCCATACTAGCGGGGTCTACGAGCAGTACTTC CASSAHTSGVYEQYF
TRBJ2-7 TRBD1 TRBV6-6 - TGTGCCAGCAGTTACTCGACAGGGCGGACCTACGAGCAGTACTTC CASSYSTGRTYEQYF
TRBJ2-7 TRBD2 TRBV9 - TGTGCCAGCAGCGTAGGGCTTAGCGGGAGAGGAAACGAGCAGTACTTC CASSVGLSGRGNEQYF
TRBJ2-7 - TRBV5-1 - TGCGCCAGCAGCTCCCACTACGAGCAGTACTTC CASSSHYEQYF
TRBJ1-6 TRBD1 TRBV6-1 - TGTGCCACCAACAGGGGGGACTCCTATAATTCACCCCTCCACTTT CATNRGDSYNSPLHF
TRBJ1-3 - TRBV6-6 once TGTGCCAGCAGTCCCCTCGGAATTGGAAACACCATATATTTT CASSPLGIGNTIYF
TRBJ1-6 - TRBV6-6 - TGTGCCAGCAGTTACAGGGCCAATTCACCCCTCCACTTT CASSYRANSPLHF
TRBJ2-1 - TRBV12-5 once TGTGCTAGTGCCTTGGGCCTCGATCCATACAATGAGCAGTTCTTC CASALGLDPYNEQFF
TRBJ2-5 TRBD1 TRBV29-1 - TGCAGCGGGGGACAGGGACGGGAGACCCAGTACTTC CSGGQGRETQYF
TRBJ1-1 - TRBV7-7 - TGTGCCAGCAGCTTGACGGTGAACACTGAAGCTTTCTTT CASSLTVNTEAFF
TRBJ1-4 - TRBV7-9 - TGTGCCAGCAGTCAGCTGGGACAAGCAACTAATGAAAAACTGTTTTTT CASSQLGQATNEKLFF
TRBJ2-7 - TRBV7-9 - TGTGCCAGCAGCTTAAAAGGAAAGTCCTACGAGCAGTACTTC CASSLKGKSYEQYF
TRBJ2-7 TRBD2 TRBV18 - TGTGCCAGCTCACCACGGACTAGCGGGAGCGGCGAGCAGTACTTC CASSPRTSGSGEQYF
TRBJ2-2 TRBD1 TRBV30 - TGTGCCTGGAGTGCGAAACAGGGGGCGGGCACCGGGGAGCTGTTTTTT CAWSAKQGAGTGELFF
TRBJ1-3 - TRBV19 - TGTGCCAGTAGTTGGGGCCTTTCCTCTGGAAACACCATATATTTT CASSWGLSSGNTIYF
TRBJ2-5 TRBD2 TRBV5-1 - TGCGCCAGCAGCTTAGGGCTAGCGGGAGGGCCGGGAGAAGAGACCCAGTACTTC CASSLGLAGGPGEETQYF